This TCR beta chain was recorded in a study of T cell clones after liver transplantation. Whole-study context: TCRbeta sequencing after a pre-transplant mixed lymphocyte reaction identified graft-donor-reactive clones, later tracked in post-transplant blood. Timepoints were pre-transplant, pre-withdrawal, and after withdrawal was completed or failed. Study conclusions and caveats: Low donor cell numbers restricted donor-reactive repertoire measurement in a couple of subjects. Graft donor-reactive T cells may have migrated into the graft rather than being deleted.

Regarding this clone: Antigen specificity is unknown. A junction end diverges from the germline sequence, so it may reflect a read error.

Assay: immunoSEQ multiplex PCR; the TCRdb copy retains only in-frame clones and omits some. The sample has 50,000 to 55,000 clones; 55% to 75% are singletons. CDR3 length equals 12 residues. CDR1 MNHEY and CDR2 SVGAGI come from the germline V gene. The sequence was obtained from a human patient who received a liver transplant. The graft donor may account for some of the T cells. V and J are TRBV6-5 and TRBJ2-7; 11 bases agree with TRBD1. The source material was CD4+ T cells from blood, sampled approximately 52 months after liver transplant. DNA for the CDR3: TGTGCCAGCAGTACCGATCCGGGACAGGGGGACTTC. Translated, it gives CASSTDPGQGDF.